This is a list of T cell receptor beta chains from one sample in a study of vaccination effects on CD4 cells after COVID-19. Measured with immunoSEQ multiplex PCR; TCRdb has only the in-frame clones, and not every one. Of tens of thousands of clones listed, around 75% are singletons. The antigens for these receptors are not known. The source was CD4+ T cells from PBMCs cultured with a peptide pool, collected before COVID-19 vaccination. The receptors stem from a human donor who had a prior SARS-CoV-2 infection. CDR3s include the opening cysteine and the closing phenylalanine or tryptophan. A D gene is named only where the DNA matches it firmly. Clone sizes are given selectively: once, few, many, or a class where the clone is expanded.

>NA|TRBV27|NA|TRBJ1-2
CASSPFGSGSGYTF
TGTGCCAGCAGTCCCTTCGGATCGGGATCAGGCTACACCTTC
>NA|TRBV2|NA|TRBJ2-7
CASSDHNRAEQYF
TGTGCCAGCAGTGACCACAATCGGGCCGAGCAGTACTTC
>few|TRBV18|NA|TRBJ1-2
CASSPLGGSRGYTF
TGTGCCAGCTCACCACTGGGAGGGAGCCGTGGCTACACCTTC
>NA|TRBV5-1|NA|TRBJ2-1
CASSLDGNEQFF
TGCGCCAGCAGCTTGGACGGTAATGAGCAGTTCTTC
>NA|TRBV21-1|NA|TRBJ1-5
CASSKEGGRNQPQHF
TGTGCCAGCAGCAAAGAGGGCGGGCGGAATCAGCCCCAGCATTTT
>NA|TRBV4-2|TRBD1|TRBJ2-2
CASSQLGQGPGGELFF
TGTGCCAGCAGCCAACTCGGACAGGGGCCCGGCGGGGAGCTGTTTTTT
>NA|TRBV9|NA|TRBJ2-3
CASSLNLGGPTDTQYF
TGTGCCAGCAGCCTAAACTTGGGGGGGCCCACAGATACGCAGTATTTT
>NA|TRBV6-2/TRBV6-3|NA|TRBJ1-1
CASSSTGVSVGAFF
TGTGCCAGCAGTTCCACCGGGGTGTCTGTCGGAGCTTTCTTT
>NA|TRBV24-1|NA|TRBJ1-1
CATSSPGSIEAFF
TGTGCCACCAGTTCCCCGGGCAGCATTGAAGCTTTCTTT
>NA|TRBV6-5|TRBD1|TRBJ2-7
CASSYRDSYEQYF
TGTGCCAGCAGTTACCGGGACAGCTACGAGCAGTACTTC
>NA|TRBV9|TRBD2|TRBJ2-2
CASSPAHSGRWSGELFF
TGTGCCAGTTCTCCTGCGCACAGCGGGAGGTGGTCCGGGGAGCTGTTTTTT
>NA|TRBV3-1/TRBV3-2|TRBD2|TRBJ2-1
CASSQVSTRGGEEQFF
TGTGCCAGCAGCCAAGTGTCTACGCGGGGGGGAGAAGAGCAGTTCTTC
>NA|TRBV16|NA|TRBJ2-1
CASKRGSSYNEQFF
TGTGCCAGCAAAAGAGGGAGCTCCTACAATGAGCAGTTCTTC
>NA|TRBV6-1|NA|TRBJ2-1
CASSEWTEGYEQFF
TGTGCCAGCAGTGAATGGACCGAGGGCTATGAGCAGTTCTTC
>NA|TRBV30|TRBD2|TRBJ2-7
CAWSVQFLGGGRYEQYF
TGTGCCTGGAGTGTACAGTTCCTCGGGGGGGGTCGTTACGAGCAGTACTTC
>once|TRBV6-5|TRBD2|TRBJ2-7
CASSYSGTSGDYEQYF
TGTGCCAGCAGTTACTCGGGGACTAGCGGGGACTACGAGCAGTACTTC
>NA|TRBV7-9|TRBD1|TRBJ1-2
CASSYRDRPNYGYTF
TGTGCCAGCAGCTACCGGGACAGACCTAACTATGGCTACACCTTC
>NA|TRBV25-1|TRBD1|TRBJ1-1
CASSPTGWQGEAFF
TGTGCCAGCAGCCCGACAGGGTGGCAGGGTGAAGCTTTCTTT
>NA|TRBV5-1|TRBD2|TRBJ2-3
CASGISGGPDTQYF
TGCGCCAGCGGCATTAGCGGGGGACCAGATACGCAGTATTTT
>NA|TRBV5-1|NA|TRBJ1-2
CASSPGAGALYTF
TGCGCCAGCAGCCCTGGTGCAGGGGCACTTTACACCTTC
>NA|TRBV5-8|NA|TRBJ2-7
CASSLRRIPYEQYF
TGTGCCAGCAGCTTGCGTCGGATACCCTACGAGCAGTACTTC
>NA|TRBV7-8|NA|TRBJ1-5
CASSLGRLSNQPQHF
TGTGCCAGCAGCCTAGGTCGACTGTCGAATCAGCCCCAGCATTTT
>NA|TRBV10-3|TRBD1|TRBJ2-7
CAIRGDRGGEQYF
TGTGCCATCAGAGGGGACAGGGGGGGGGAGCAGTACTTC
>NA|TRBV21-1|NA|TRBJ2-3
CASSNRDPGQGRTDTQYF
TGTGCCAGCAGCAATCGAGATCCGGGACAGGGGAGAACAGATACGCAGTATTTT
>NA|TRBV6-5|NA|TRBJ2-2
CASSYSEGHIGGELFF
TGTGCCAGCAGTTACTCTGAGGGACATATCGGCGGGGAGCTGTTTTTT
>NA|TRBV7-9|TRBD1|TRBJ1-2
CASRRTGKASNYGYTF
TGTGCCAGCAGGCGGACAGGGAAGGCGTCGAACTATGGCTACACCTTC
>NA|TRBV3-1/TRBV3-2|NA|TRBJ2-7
CASSRATGEQYF
TGTGCCAGCAGCCGGGCAACAGGCGAGCAGTACTTC
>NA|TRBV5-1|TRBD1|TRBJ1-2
CASSLGSGTGDGYTF
TGCGCCAGCAGCTTGGGGTCCGGGACAGGGGATGGCTACACCTTC
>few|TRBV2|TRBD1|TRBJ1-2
CASSLNPGQIYGYTF
TGTGCCAGCAGCCTCAATCCGGGACAGATCTATGGCTACACCTTC
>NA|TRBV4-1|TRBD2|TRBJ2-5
CASSQRRTREQETQYF
TGCGCCAGCAGCCAACGTAGGACTAGAGAACAAGAGACCCAGTACTTC
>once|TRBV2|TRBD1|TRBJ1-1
CARETGAGGIRTEAFF
TGTGCCAGGGAGACAGGGGCGGGGGGGATAAGGACTGAAGCTTTCTTT
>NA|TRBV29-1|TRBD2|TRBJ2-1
CSVGGATSGRDYNEQFF
TGCAGCGTCGGTGGGGCGACTAGCGGGAGAGATTACAATGAGCAGTTCTTC
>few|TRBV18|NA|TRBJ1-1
CASSPPPPPGPTTEAFF
TGTGCCAGCTCACCACCGCCGCCCCCAGGGCCTACCACTGAAGCTTTCTTT
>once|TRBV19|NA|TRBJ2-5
CASSISSGGGEETQYF
TGTGCCAGTAGTATTAGTTCCGGAGGGGGTGAAGAGACCCAGTACTTC
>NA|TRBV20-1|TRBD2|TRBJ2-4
CSASALGAGVAKNIQYF
TGCAGTGCTAGTGCCTTGGGAGCGGGAGTTGCCAAAAACATTCAGTACTTC
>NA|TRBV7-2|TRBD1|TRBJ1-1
CASSPRTGYTEAFF
TGTGCCAGCAGCCCGAGGACAGGGTACACTGAAGCTTTCTTT
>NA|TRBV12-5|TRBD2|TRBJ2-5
CASGPGTSGQETQYF
TGTGCTAGTGGGCCCGGGACTAGCGGTCAAGAGACCCAGTACTTC
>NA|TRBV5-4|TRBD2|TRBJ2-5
CASSLVPLAGGETQYF
TGTGCCAGCAGCTTGGTCCCACTAGCGGGAGGAGAGACCCAGTACTTC
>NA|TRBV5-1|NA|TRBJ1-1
CASSLTGNTEAFF
TGCGCCAGCAGCTTGACGGGGAACACTGAAGCTTTCTTT